This entry concerns a single T cell receptor beta chain. Its matching antigen is unknown. Trimming removed 2 bases from V and 1 base from J, with 9 bases in between. CDR3 length: 14 amino acids. The V gene's germline CDR1 is SGHTA and CDR2 FQGTGA. The data derive from a study of cytomegalovirus exposure and HLA in healthy donors. Across the study: Under 90% of 350 to 400 genotyped donors fell in the Caucasian-associated ancestry cluster. Study-level results: TCR sequences were mostly rare, though some public TCRs occurred in many donors.

The PCR ran on 60 Vbeta and 13 Jbeta primers. Data came from immunoSEQ multiplex PCR; TCRdb stores just in-frame clones and leaves some out. The data show 150,000 or so clones, roughly 10% seen once. Sequencing was done on a sample of PBMCs. The J gene is TRBJ2-7, the V gene TRBV7-3; unclear D gene. The receptor comes from a man aged 45-65 years in good health and CMV-seronegative. CDR3 residues: CASSLYADSYEQYF. CDR3 nucleotide sequence: TGTGCCAGCAGCTTATATGCAGATTCCTACGAGCAGTACTTC.